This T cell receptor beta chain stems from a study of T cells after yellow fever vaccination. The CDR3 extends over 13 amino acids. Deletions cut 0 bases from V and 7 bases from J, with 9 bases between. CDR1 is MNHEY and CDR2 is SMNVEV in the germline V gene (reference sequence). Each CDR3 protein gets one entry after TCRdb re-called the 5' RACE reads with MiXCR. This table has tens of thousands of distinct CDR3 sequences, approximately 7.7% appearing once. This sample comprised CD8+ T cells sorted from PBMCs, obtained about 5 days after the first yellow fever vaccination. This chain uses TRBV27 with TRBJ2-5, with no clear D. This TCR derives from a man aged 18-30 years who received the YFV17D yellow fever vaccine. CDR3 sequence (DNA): TGTGCCAGCAGTTTATCGGGATCGGGGACCCAGTACTTC. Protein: CASSLSGSGTQYF.